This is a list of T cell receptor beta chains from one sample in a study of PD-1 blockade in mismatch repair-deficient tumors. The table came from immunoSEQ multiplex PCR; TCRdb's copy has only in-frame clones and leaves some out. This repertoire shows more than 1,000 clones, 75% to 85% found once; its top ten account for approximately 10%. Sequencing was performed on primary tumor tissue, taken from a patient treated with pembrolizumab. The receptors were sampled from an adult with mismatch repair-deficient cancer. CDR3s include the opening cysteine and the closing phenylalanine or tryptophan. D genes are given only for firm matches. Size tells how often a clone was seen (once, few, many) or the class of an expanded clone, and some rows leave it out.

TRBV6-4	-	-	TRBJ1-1	TGTGCCAGCAGTGAAACTGACCAGATGAACACTGAAGCTTTCTTT	CASSETDQMNTEAFF
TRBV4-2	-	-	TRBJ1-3	TGTGCCAGCAGCCAAGATGAGGGGGGAGGAAACACCATATATTTT	CASSQDEGGGNTIYF
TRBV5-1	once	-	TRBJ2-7	TGCGCCAGCAGGCAATCCTACGAGCAGTACTTC	CASRQSYEQYF
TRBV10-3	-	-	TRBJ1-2	TGTGCCATCAGTGGAGGTAGCTGTAGAAAGACCTATGGCTACACCTTC	CAISGGSCRKTYGYTF
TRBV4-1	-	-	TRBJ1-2	TGCGCCAGCAGCCAAGAAACAGGTGTCGGCTACACCTTC	CASSQETGVGYTF
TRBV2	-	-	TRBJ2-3	TGTGCCAGCAGGACCCGAGATACGCAGTATTTT	CASRTRDTQYF
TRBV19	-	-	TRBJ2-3	TGTGCCAGTAGTATTCTAAACGCAGATACGCAGTATTTT	CASSILNADTQYF
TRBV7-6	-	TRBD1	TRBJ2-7	TGTGCCAGCAGCAGACGGCCGGGACAGGGCGTTGGGAACGAGCAGTACTTC	CASSRRPGQGVGNEQYF
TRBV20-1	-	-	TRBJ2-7	TGCAGTGGTGGCTTCTCCTACGAGCAGTACTTC	CSGGFSYEQYF
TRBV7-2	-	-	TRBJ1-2	TGTGCCAGCAGCCCGGCCCTCGGGAGGGGCTACACCTTC	CASSPALGRGYTF
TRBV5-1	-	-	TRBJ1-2	TGCGCCAGCAGCTTGGCCGCGGATTATGGCTACACCTTC	CASSLAADYGYTF
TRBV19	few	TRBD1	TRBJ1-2	TGTGCCAGTAGTATAGATTGGACAGGGTATTTGAGTGGCTACACCTTC	CASSIDWTGYLSGYTF
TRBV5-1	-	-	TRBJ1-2	TGCGCCAGCAGCTTTGGGACAACCAACTATGGCTACACCTTC	CASSFGTTNYGYTF
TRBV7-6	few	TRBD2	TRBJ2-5	TGTGCCAGCAGCCCGGGACTAGCGGGAGAGACCCAGTACTTC	CASSPGLAGETQYF
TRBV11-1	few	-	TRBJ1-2	TGTGCCAGCAGCTTAAATGGGAAAGGGGGTACCTCTGGCTACACCTTC	CASSLNGKGGTSGYTF
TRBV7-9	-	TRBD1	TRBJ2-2	TGTGCCAGCAGCTTAGACTCGGGGACAGGGGGTACCGGGGAGCTGTTTTTT	CASSLDSGTGGTGELFF
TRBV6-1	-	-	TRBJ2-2	TGTGCCAGTCTCACTCGCGCGAACACCGGGGAGCTGTTTTTT	CASLTRANTGELFF
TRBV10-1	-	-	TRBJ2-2	TGCGCCAGCGGCGATCACACCGGGGAGCTGTTTTTT	CASGDHTGELFF
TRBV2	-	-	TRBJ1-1	TGTGCCAGCACGCAGGGACTAGGCACTGAAGCTTTCTTT	CASTQGLGTEAFF
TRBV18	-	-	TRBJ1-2	TGTGCCAGCTCAGGGGAACGCTATGGCTACACCTTC	CASSGERYGYTF
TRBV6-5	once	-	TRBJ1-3	TGTGCCAGCAGGCCCAACAGTTTCTCTGGAAACACCATATATTTT	CASRPNSFSGNTIYF
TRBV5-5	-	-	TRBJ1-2	TGTGCCAGCAGCGAGGACTCTAACTATGGCTATACCTTC	CASSEDSNYGYTF
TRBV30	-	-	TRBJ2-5	TGTGCCTGGAGTGTCGGGGAGCCAGAGACCCAGTACTTC	CAWSVGEPETQYF
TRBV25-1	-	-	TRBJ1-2	TGTGCCAGCAGTGATAGGTCTCCCCTCGATGGCTACACCTTC	CASSDRSPLDGYTF
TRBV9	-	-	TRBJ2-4	TGTGCCAGCAGCCGCCGTAGCGTTCCCACCGAGGGCATTCAGTACTTC	CASSRRSVPTEGIQYF
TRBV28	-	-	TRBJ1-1	TGTGCCAGCAGTTTCGGAGAGTCGGTGAACACTGAAGCTTTCTTT	CASSFGESVNTEAFF
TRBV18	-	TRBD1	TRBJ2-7	TGTGCCAGCTCGGGGGCAGGGGGCGCCTCCTACGAGCAGTACTTC	CASSGAGGASYEQYF
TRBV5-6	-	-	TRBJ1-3	TGTGCCAGCAGTGACTCCTCTTCTCATCCCGGAAACACCATATATTTT	CASSDSSSHPGNTIYF